This TCR beta chain derives from a study of identical twins. Whole-study findings and limits: An excess of low generation probability was shown by twin-shared out-of-frame alpha sequences.

Germline V gene data show CDR1 as LGHNT and CDR2 as FRNRAP. V was trimmed by 0 bases and J by 4 bases, leaving 10 bases between them. The CDR3 covers 15 residues. The donor group consisted entirely of healthy Caucasians. This clonotype was picked up many times. Its target is not known. TCRdb independently ran MiXCR on the 5' RACE reads; one entry per CDR3 protein. The data hold approximately 600,000 distinct CDR3 sequences, with more than 9% observed a single time. A further study also used this sample, focusing on yellow fever vaccine responses in identical twins. That report notes: The T cell response to vaccination in identical twins was reportedly partly convergent and partly personalized.

Sequencing used PBMCs. The chain uses TRBV12-5 and TRBJ1-5, with D maybe TRBD1 (6 bases). This TCR was recovered from a woman younger than 30 in good health. The CDR3: CASGLVAGENQPQHF. CDR3 DNA: TGTGCTAGTGGTTTGGTGGCAGGGGAAAATCAGCCCCAGCATTTT. Based on the CDR3 plus reference TRBV12-5 and TRBJ1-5, the full variable domain is DARVTQTPRHKVTEMGQEVTMRCQPILGHNTVFWYRQTMMQGLELLAYFRNRAPLDDSGMPKDRFSAEMPDATLATLKIQPSEPRDSAVYFCASGLVAGENQPQHFGDGTRLSIL.